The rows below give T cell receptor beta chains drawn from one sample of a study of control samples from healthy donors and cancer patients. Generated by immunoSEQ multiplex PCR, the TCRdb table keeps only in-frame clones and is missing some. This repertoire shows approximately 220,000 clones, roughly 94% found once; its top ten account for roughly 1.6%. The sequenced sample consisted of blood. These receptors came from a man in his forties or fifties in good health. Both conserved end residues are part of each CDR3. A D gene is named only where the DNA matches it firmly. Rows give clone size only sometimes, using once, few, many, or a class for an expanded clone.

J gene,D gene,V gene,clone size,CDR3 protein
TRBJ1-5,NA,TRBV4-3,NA,CASSQELQGNQPQHF
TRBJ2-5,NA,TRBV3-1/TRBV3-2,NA,CASSQETWTQYF
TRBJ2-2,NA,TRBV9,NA,CASSGTNTGELFF
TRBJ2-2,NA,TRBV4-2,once,CASSQLSPNTGELFF
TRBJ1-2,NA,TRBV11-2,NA,CASSRQVYGYTF
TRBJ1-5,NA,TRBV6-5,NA,CASSLTKYQPQHF
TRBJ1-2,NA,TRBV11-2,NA,CASSLDPDDYGYTF
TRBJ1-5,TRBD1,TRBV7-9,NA,CASSPHRGTDSNQPQHF
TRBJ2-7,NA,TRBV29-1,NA,CSAVHPTRSSYEQYF
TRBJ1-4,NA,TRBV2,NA,CASTLGEKGQSEKLFF
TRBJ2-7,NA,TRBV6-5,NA,CASSSAGRDSYEQYF
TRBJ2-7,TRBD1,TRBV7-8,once,CASSPRDRVYEQYF
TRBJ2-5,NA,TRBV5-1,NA,CASSLATNQETQYF
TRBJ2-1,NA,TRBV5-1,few,CASSSDHTLGEQFF
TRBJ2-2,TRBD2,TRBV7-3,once,CASSSLAGVPGELFF
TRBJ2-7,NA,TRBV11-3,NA,CASSLDGSSYEQYF
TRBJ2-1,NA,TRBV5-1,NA,CASSLRLGRNEQFF
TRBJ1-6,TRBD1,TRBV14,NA,CASSRGQAYNSPLHF
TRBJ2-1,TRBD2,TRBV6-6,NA,CASSYVGAGGGEQFF
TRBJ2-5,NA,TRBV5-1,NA,CASSWSPVRFETQYF
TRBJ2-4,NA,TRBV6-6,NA,CASVTALAKNIQYF
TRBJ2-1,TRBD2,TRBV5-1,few,CASFSGTSLSNEQFF
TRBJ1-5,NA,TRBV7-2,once,CASSPSPRGPGNQPQHF
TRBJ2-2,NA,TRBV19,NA,CASSIRGNTGELFF
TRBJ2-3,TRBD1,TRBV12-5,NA,CASGSRQGRYF
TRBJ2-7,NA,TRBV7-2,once,CASSLGPLGLDF
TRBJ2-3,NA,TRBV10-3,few,CAITRGASTDTQYF
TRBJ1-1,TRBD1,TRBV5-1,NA,CASSPGTGNTEAFF
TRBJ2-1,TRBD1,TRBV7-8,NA,CASRSRRGLDNEQFF
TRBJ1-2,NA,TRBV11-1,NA,CASSLLSSADGYTF
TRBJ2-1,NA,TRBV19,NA,CASSNNRGRAEQFF
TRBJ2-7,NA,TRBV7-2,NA,CASSLAGPYEQYF
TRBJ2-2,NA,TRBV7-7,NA,CASSLGQNTGELFF
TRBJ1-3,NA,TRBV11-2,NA,CASGRQSHGNTIYF
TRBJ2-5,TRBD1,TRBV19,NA,CASSNRGETQYF
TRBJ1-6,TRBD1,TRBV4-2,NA,CASSPGTGTDSPLHF
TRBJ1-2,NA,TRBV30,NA,CAWSSVTTNYGYTF
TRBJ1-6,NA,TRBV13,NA,CASSRSSSSYNSPLHF
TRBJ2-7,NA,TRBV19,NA,CASSPRGGEQYF
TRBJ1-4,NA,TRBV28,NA,CASSLDGLLGEKLFF
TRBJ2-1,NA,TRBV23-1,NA,CASSQSTQLGYNEQFF
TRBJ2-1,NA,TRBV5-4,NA,CASSLATDYNEQFF
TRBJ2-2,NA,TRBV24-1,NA,CATSDLRGTGELFF
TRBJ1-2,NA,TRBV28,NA,CASSRSHGPIYGYTF
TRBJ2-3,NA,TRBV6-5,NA,CASSYSRQGKSTQYF
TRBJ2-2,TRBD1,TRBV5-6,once,CASSLGQGYTGELFF
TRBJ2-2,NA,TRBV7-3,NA,CASSFQGPNTGELFF
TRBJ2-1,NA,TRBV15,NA,CATSRGGPRIVEQFF
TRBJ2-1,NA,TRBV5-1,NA,CASSLGVHEQFF
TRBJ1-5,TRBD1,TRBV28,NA,CASSSPGQGAPMGPQHF
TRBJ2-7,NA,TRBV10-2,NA,CASPGYTRYEQYF
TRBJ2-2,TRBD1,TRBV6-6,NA,CASSKTGSGTGELFF
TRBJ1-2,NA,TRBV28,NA,CASSLSNYGYTF
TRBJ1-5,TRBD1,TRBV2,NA,CASRTGLNQPQHF
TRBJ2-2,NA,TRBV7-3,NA,CASSSMSRGGTGELFF
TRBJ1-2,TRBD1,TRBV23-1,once,CASSQSVGQGARGYTF
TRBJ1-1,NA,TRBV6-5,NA,CASSYSAGSEAFF
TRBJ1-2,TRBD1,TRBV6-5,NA,CASRPTGVGYTF